This TCR beta chain was found in a study of blood T cell repertoires in COVID-19. Study-wide background: In each case, the material was cDNA or gDNA derived from T cells, B-cell-depleted T cells, or PBMCs.

The CDR3 has 16 residues. Trimming removed 10 bases from V and 4 bases from J; junction bases left unmatched: 11. Germline CDR1 ENHRY, CDR2 SYGVKD. The table came from immunoSEQ multiplex PCR; TCRdb's copy has only in-frame clones and leaves some out. The table shows about 250,000 clones, with more than 75% occurring only once. The clonotype was recovered from a woman between 40 and 55 years old who had recovered from COVID-19. This rearrangement joins TRBV10-3 to TRBJ2-7, with TRBD2 identical over 15 bases. The sequenced sample was peripheral blood. The CDR3: CATYTGTSGRNYEQYF. CDR3 DNA sequence: TGTGCCACATATACCGGGACTAGCGGGAGGAATTACGAGCAGTACTTC.